Reported below is one TCR beta chain. The V gene's germline CDR1 is MDHEN and CDR2 SYDVKM. V was clipped by 2 bases and J by 4 bases, with 8 bases between them. The CDR3 has 13 residues. Source study methods: Amplification of reference gene primers provided the estimated nucleated cell counts. The table came from immunoSEQ multiplex PCR; TCRdb's copy has only in-frame clones and leaves some out. V and J calls and clone size follow that table, whereas D and trimming were derived from the DNA. In the table there are 98,000 or so clones, 88% of which are singletons. The data were taken from a study of blood T cell repertoires in COVID-19.

The rearrangement links TRBV28 to TRBJ1-2; no firm D call. The sample comprised peripheral blood. The source is a human donor in a cohort sampled during active COVID-19. The CDR3 protein is CASSLLARYGYTF. In DNA, the CDR3 is TGTGCCAGCAGTTTACTAGCCCGCTATGGCTACACCTTC.